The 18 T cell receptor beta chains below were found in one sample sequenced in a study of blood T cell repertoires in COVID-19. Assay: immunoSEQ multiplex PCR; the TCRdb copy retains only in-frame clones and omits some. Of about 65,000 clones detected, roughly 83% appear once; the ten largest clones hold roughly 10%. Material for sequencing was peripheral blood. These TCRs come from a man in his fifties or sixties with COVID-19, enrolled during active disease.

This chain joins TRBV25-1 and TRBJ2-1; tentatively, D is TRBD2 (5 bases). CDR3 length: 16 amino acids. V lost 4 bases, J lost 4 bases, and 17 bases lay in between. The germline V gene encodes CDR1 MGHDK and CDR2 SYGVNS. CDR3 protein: CASSVDREQRYNEQFF. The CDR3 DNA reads TGTGCCAGCAGTGTTGATAGGGAGCAGCGGTACAATGAGCAGTTCTTC.

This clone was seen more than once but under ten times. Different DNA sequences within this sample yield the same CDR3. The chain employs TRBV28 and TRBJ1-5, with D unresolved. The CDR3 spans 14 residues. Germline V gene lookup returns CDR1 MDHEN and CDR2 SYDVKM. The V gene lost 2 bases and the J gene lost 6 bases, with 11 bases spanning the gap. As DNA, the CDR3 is TGTGCCAGCAGTTTAGGAGGGCTGGGTCAGCCCCAGCATTTT. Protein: CASSLGGLGQPQHF.

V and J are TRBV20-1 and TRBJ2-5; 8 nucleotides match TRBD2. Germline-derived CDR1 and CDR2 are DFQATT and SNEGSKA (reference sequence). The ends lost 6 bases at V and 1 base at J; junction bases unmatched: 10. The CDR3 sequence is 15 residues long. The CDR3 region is CSASVRAGGQETQYF. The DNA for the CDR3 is TGCAGTGCGAGTGTCCGGGCGGGGGGCCAAGAGACCCAGTACTTC.

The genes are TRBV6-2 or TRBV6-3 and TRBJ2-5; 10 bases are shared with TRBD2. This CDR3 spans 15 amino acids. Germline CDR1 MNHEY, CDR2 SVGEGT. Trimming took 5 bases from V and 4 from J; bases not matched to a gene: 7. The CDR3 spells CASSTGTSVSETQYF. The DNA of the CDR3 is TGTGCCAGCAGTACCGGGACTAGCGTATCAGAGACCCAGTACTTC.

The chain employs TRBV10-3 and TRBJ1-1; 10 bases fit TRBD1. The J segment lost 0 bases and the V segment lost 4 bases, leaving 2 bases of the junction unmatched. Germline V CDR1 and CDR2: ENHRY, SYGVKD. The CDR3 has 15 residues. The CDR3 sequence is CAISGGQGMNTEAFF. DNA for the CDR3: TGTGCCATCAGTGGGGGACAGGGGATGAACACTGAAGCTTTCTTT.

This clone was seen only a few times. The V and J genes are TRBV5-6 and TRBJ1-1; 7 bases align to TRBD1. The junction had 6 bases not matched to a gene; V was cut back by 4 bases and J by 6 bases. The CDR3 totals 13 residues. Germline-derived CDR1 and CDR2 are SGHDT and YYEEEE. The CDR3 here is CASSRTGVAEAFF. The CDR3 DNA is TGTGCCAGCAGCCGAACAGGGGTCGCTGAAGCTTTCTTT. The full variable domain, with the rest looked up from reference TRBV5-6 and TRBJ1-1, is DAGVTQSPTHLIKTRGQQVTLRCSPKSGHDTVSWYQQALGQGPQFIFQYYEEEERQRGNFPDRFSGHQFPNYSSELNVNALLLGDSALYLCASSRTGVAEAFFGQGTRLTVV.

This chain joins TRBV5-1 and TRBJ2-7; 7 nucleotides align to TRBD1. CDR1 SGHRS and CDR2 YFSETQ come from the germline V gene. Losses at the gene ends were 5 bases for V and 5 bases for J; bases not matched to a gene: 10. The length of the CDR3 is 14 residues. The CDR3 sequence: CASSSDRVENEQYF. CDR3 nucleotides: TGCGCCAGCAGTTCCGACAGGGTCGAGAACGAGCAGTACTTC.

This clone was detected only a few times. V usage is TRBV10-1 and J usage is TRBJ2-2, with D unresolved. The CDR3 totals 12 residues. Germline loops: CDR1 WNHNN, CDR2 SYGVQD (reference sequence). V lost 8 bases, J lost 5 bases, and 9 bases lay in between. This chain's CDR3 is CASGPRTGELFF. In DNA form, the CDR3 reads TGCGCCAGCGGCCCTCGAACCGGGGAGCTGTTTTTT.

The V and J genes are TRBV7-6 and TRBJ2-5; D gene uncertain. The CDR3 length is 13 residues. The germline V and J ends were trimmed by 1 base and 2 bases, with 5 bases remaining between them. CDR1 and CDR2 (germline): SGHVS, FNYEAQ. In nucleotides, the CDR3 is TGTGCCAGCAGCTTAGTGAGACAAGAGACCCAGTACTTC. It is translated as CASSLVRQETQYF.

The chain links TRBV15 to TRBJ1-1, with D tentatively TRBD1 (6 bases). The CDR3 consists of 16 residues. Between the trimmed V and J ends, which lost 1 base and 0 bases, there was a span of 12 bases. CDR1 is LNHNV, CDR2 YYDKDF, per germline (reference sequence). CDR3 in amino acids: CATSRGQGYMNTEAFF. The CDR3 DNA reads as TGTGCCACCAGCAGAGGGCAGGGGTACATGAACACTGAAGCTTTCTTT.

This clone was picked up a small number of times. The CDR3 sequence is CARVPWTSGSGETQYF. CDR3 DNA: TGTGCCAGAGTACCTTGGACTAGCGGGAGTGGAGAGACCCAGTACTTC. V and J are TRBV11-3 and TRBJ2-5, with 13 bases matching TRBD2. With 9 bases clipped from V and 4 bases from J, the junction kept 11 bases outside the gene matches. The CDR3 has 16 amino acids. Germline lookup yields CDR1 SGHNT and CDR2 YENEEA.

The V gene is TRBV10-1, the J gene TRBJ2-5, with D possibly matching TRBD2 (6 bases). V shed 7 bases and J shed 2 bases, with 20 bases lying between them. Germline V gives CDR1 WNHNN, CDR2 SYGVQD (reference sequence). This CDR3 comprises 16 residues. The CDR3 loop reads CASTSEWGGRQETQYF. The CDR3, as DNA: TGCGCCAGCACCTCTGAGTGGGGAGGAAGGCAAGAGACCCAGTACTTC.

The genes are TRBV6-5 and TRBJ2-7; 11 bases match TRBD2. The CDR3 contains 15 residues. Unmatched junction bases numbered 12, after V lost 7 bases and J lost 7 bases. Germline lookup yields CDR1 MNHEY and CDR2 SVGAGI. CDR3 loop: CASTPGTSGPLEQYF. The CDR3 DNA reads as TGTGCCAGCACCCCTGGGACTAGCGGCCCGTTGGAGCAGTACTTC.

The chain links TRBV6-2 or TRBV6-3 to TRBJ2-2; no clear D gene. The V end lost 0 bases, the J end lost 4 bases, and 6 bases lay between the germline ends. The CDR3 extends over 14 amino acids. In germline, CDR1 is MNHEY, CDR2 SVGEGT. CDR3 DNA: TGTGCCAGCAGTTACTCCCTCAGCACCGGGGAGCTGTTTTTT. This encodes CASSYSLSTGELFF.

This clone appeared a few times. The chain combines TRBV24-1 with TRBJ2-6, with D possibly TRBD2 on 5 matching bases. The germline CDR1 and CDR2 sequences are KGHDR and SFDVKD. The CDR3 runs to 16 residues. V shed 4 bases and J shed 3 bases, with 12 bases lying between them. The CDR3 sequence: CATSDWGGGGANVLTF. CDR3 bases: TGTGCCACCAGTGACTGGGGTGGAGGTGGGGCCAACGTCCTGACTTTC.

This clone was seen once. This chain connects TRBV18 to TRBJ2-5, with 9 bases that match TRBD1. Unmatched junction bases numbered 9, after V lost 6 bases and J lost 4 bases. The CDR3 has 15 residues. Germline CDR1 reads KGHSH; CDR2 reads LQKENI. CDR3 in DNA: TGTGCCAGCTCGCCGACCGGGACAGGGCGAGAGACCCAGTACTTC. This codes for CASSPTGTGRETQYF.

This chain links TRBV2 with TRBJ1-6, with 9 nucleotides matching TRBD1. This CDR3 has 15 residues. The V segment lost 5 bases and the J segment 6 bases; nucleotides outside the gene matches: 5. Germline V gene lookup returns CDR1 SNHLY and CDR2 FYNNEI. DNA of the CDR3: TGTGCCAGCAGTTCCGGGACAGGGATTAATTCACCCCTCCACTTT. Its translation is CASSSGTGINSPLHF.

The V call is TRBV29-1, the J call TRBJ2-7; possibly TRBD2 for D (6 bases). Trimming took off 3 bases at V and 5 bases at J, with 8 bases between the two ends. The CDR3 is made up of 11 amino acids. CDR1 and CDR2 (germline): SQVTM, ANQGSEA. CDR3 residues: CSVEEGNEQYF. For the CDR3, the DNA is TGCAGCGTTGAGGAGGGCAACGAGCAGTACTTC.